This T cell receptor (beta chain) appears in the sequencing data of a study of blood T cell repertoires in COVID-19. The protocol was immunoSEQ multiplex PCR, while the TCRdb copy is restricted to in-frame clones and leaves out a portion. The data contain about 400,000 clones, roughly 90% of them seen just once; the ten biggest clones take up roughly 1.9%. This TCR derives from a woman aged 40-49 years with acute COVID-19. The sample taken for sequencing was PBMCs or T cells enriched from blood (not recorded which).

CDR3 DNA sequence: TGCGCCAGCAGCCTTACCTGGACAGGGGGAGGTTCAGGGAAGTTCTTC. Translation: CASSLTWTGGGSGKFF. The chain carries TRBV10-2 and TRBJ2-1; TRBD1 matches 10 bases. Trimming cost V 6 bases and J 14 bases; bases outside gene matches: 19. Germline V gives CDR1 WSHSY, CDR2 SAAADI. The CDR3 runs 16 residues.